This T cell receptor (beta chain) stems from a study of blood T cell repertoires in COVID-19. Across the study: Sources were T cells, B-cell-depleted T cells, or PBMCs; the material itself was cDNA or gDNA.

The germline CDR1 and CDR2 sequences are SQVTM and ANQGSEA. V shed 4 bases and J shed 0 bases, with 9 bases lying between them. This CDR3 is 13 amino acids long. Seattle cases were enrolled at active infection and followed longitudinally. In the original analysis: Cell counts per sample came from amplifying reference gene primers. Generated by immunoSEQ multiplex PCR, the TCRdb table keeps only in-frame clones and is missing some. V, J and clone size are taken as reported in that table, and D and trimming were inferred from the DNA itself. Among over 90,000 clones listed, around 87% were seen once. This rearrangement joins TRBV29-1 to TRBJ1-1; no firm D call. This TCR was recovered from a woman aged 50 to 60 with COVID-19, enrolled during active disease. The specimen was peripheral blood. The CDR3 DNA sequence: TGCAGCGTTGTCAACTACATGAACACTGAAGCTTTCTTT. It is translated as CSVVNYMNTEAFF. Full variable domain (remainder filled in from reference TRBV29-1 and TRBJ1-1): SAVISQKPSRDICQRGTSLTIQCQVDSQVTMMFWYRQQPGQSLTLIATANQGSEATYESGFVIDKFPISRPNLTFSTLTVSNMSPEDSSIYLCSVVNYMNTEAFFGQGTRLTVV.